This T cell receptor (beta chain) was observed in a study of CD8 T cells in ankylosing spondylitis. Study-wide points: The authors reported significant enrichment of disease-linked clones in matched ankylosing spondylitis synovial fluid. Roughly eight highly homologous variants formed a TCR beta motif that appeared characteristic of ankylosing spondylitis blood.

This clonotype was counted once. The antigen remains unidentified. Each CDR3 protein is one row after TCRdb ran MiXCR on the 5' RACE reads. The sample has roughly 440,000 distinct CDR3 sequences, roughly a sixth seen once. Per germline, CDR1 MNHEY and CDR2 SMNVEV (reference sequence). The CDR3 extends over 15 amino acids. The trim removed 5 bases at V and 4 bases at J, leaving 8 bases unmatched. The sample taken for sequencing was blood, either unsorted or a sorted T cell fraction (not recorded which). The clonotype originates from a male donor with ankylosing spondylitis. V usage is TRBV27 and J usage is TRBJ2-1; 7 positions match TRBD1. The CDR3: CASSTKLGQYNEQFF. In nucleotides, the CDR3 is TGTGCCAGCAGTACTAAGTTGGGACAGTACAATGAGCAGTTCTTC.